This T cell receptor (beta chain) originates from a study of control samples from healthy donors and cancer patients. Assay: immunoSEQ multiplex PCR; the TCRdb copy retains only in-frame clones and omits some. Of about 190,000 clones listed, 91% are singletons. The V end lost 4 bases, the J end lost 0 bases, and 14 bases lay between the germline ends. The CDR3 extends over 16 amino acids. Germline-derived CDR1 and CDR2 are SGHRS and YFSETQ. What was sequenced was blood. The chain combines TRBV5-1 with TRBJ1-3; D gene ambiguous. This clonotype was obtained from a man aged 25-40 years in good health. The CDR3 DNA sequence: TGCGCCAGCAGCCCCCTCCGGACGGGCTCTGGAAACACCATATATTTT. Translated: CASSPLRTGSGNTIYF.